This is a list of T cell receptor beta chains from one sample in a study of blood T cell repertoires in COVID-19. Here immunoSEQ multiplex PCR was the method, and the copy in TCRdb shows in-frame clones only, minus some. The sample lists 70,000 or so clones, approximately 90% occurring once. Input material: peripheral blood. These receptor sequences come from a woman aged 80 or over with active COVID-19. Each CDR3 is given with its conserved first and last residue. The D gene is left open where the match is weak. For some rows the clone size is stated as once, few or many, or as a class when expanded; others skip it.

-,-,TRBV3-1/TRBV3-2,TRBJ2-5,CASSQTGETQYF,TGTGCCAGCAGCCAAACAGGAGAGACCCAGTACTTC
TRBD2,-,TRBV29-1,TRBJ2-1,CSVPPAGGSYNEQFF,TGCAGCGTTCCCCCAGCGGGAGGCTCCTACAATGAGCAGTTCTTC
-,-,TRBV27,TRBJ2-5,CASSLLGGQGETQYF,TGTGCCAGCAGTTTGCTCGGCGGGCAGGGGGAGACCCAGTACTTC
-,few,TRBV5-6,TRBJ2-2,CASSLAPDTGELFF,TGTGCCAGCAGCTTGGCCCCAGACACCGGGGAGCTGTTTTTT
TRBD2,-,TRBV6-6,TRBJ2-3,CASSSKLARHTDTQYF,TGTGCCAGCAGTTCGAAACTAGCGAGACACACAGATACGCAGTATTTT
TRBD1,-,TRBV10-3,TRBJ1-5,CAISQQGFNQPQHF,TGTGCCATCAGTCAACAGGGGTTTAATCAGCCCCAGCATTTT
TRBD2,-,TRBV19,TRBJ2-5,CASSTRLASGETQYF,TGTGCCAGTAGTACTCGACTAGCTTCTGGCGAGACCCAGTACTTC
-,-,TRBV13,TRBJ2-5,CASSLSIAETQYF,TGTGCCAGCAGCTTATCCATCGCGGAGACCCAGTACTTC
-,-,TRBV3-1/TRBV3-2,TRBJ2-7,CASSQDQASYEQYF,TGTGCCAGCAGCCAAGATCAAGCCTCCTACGAGCAGTACTTC
-,-,TRBV28,TRBJ1-5,CASSLEGPQHF,TGTGCCAGCAGTTTGGAGGGGCCCCAGCATTTT